Sequencing of this T cell receptor beta chain was carried out in a study of OX40 agonist ivuxolimab in advanced cancers. Clones were read by immunoSEQ multiplex PCR, and TCRdb kept only the in-frame ones, dropping some. The table includes 98,000 or so clones, about 91% detected once. Per germline, CDR1 LGHNA and CDR2 YNFKEQ. Between the trimmed V and J ends, which lost 1 base and 5 bases, there was a span of 14 bases. This CDR3 is built from 15 residues. This clonotype originated in an adult with an advanced solid tumor such as melanoma, head and neck, liver or kidney cancer. The sample in question was CD4+ or CD8+ T cells sorted from blood, obtained in a trial of the OX40 agonist ivuxolimab. The chain links TRBV4-2 to TRBJ1-1, with D maybe TRBD1 (5 bases). The DNA of the CDR3 is TGTGCCAGCAGCCAAGGAGTCGGGGGGGAGACTGAAGCTTTCTTT. Translating gives CASSQGVGGETEAFF.